A single TCR beta chain is shown here with its context. Its specificity is unknown. CDR1 and CDR2 from the germline V gene are SGHVS and FNYEAQ. V was pared by 1 base and J by 6 bases, with 6 bases between. CDR3 length: 12 amino acids. The data were taken from a study of T cell responses to AZD1222 COVID-19 vaccine. Study-wide results and caveats: A mostly white British donor set with more females was recruited, and clonal diversity was possibly underestimated. Only five or six people who got AZD1222 tested seropositive at baseline. Targeting of unmutated variant regions was reportedly seen in nearly half of spike-specific TCRs.

Sequencing was performed with immunoSEQ multiplex PCR; in TCRdb, only in-frame clones are kept and a portion is missing. The sample lists about 120,000 clones; around nine tenths were seen once. The TCR sequence derives from an adult who received the MenACWY meningococcal vaccine as a control. The sequencing here drew on peripheral blood, taken 28 days after the second dose of the MenACWY control vaccine. The gene calls are TRBV7-6 and TRBJ2-5; D is ambiguous. The chain's CDR3 is CASSLVFQTQYF. The CDR3 nucleotides are TGTGCCAGCAGCTTAGTCTTCCAGACCCAGTACTTC.